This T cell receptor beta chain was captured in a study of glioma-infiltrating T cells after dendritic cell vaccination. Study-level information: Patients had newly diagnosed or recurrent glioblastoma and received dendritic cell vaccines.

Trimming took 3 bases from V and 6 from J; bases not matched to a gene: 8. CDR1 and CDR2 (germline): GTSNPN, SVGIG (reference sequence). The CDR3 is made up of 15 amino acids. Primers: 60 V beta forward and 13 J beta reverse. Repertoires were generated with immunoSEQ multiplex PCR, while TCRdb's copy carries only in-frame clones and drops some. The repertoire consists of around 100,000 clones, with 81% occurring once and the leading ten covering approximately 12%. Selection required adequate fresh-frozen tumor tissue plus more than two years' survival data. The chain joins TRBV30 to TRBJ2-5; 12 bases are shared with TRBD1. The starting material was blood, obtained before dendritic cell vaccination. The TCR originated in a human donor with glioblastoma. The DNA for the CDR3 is TGTGCCTGGAGCCCGGGGACAGGGGGCTTAAAGACCCAGTACTTC. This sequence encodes CAWSPGTGGLKTQYF. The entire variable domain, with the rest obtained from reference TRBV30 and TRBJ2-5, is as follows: SQTIHQWPATLVQPVGSPLSLECTVEGTSNPNLYWYRQAAGRGLQLLFYSVGIGQISSEVPQNLSASRPQDRQFILSSKKLLLSDSGFYLCAWSPGTGGLKTQYFGPGTRLLVL.